The sequence of this T cell receptor (beta chain) was determined in a study of shared clonotypes between healthy human individuals. Data came from immunoSEQ multiplex PCR; TCRdb stores just in-frame clones and leaves some out. The sample shows roughly 2.4 million clones, more than 90% of them seen only once. The CDR3 extends over 14 amino acids. Germline V gene sequence: CDR1 SNHLY, CDR2 FYNNEI. Between the trimmed V and J ends, which lost 3 bases and 1 base, there was a span of 9 bases. Negatively enriched CD4+ T cells were divided by CD45RA into naive and memory. The TCR was taken from a man younger than 35 in good health. V gene TRBV2 combines with J gene TRBJ1-1; D call uncertain. Sequencing was done on a sample of naive CD4+ T cells sorted from blood. Subset described: CD45RA+ positively selected. The CDR3 nucleotides are TGTGCCAGCAGTGAGCTGGCGGCGAACACTGAAGCTTTCTTT. Translation: CASSELAANTEAFF.